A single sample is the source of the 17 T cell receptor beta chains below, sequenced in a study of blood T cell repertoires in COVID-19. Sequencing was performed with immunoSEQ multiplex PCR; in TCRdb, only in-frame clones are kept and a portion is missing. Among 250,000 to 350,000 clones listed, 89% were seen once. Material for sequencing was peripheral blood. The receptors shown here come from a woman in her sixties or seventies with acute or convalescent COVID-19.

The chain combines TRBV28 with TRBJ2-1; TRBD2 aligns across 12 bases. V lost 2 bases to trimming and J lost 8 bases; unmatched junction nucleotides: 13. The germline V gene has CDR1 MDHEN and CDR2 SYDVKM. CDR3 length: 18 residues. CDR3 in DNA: TGTGCCAGCAGTTTAACAGGTATCGGACTAGCGGGAATAGATGAGCAGTTCTTC. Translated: CASSLTGIGLAGIDEQFF.

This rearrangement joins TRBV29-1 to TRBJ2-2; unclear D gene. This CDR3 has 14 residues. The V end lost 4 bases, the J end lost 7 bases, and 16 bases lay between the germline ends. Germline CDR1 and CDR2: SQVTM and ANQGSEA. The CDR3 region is CSVGAATLGGELFF. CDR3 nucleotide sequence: TGCAGCGTTGGTGCAGCGACCCTAGGCGGGGAGCTGTTTTTT.

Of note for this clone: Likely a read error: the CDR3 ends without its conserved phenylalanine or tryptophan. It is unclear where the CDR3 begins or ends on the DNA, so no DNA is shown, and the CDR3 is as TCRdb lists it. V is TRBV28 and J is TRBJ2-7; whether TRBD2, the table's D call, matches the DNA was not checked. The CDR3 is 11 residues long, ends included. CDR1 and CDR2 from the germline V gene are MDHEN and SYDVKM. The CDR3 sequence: CASSSTSGSWI.

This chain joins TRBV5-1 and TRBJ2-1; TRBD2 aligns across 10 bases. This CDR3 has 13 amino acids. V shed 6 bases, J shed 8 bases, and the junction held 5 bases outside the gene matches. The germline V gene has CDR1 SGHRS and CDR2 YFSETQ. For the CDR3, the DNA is TGCGCCAGCAAGCTAGCGGGAGAATATGAGCAGTTCTTC. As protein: CASKLAGEYEQFF.

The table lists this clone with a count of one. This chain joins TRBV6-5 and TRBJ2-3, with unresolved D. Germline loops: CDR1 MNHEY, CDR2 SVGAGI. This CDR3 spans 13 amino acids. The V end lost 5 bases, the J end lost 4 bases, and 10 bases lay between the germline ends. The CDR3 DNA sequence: TGTGCCAGCAGTCCTCGCACGGCAGATACGCAGTATTTT. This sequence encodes CASSPRTADTQYF.

In nucleotides, the CDR3 is TGTGCCAGTAGTATAGTTCTTAGCGCCTACAATGAGCAGTTCTTC. Translating gives CASSIVLSAYNEQFF. This chain uses TRBV19 with TRBJ2-1; the D gene is possibly TRBD2 (5 bases). From germline, CDR1 is LNHDA and CDR2 SQIVND (reference sequence). The germline V and J ends were trimmed by 1 base and 2 bases, with 9 bases remaining between them. The CDR3 consists of 15 residues.

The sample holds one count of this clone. CDR3 nucleotides: TGTGCCAGCAGTTTTGGTCAGGGGACTGAGCAGTTCTTC. As protein: CASSFGQGTEQFF. This chain connects TRBV12-3 or TRBV12-4 to TRBJ2-1; tentatively, D is TRBD1 (6 bases). Trimming stripped 3 bases from V and 9 bases from J, with 12 bases between. This CDR3 has 13 residues.

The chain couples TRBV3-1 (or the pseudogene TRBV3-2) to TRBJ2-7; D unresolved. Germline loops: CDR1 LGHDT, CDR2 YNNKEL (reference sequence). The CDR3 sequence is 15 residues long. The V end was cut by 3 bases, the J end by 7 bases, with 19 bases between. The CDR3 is CASSHAGDLAWEQYF. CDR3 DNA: TGTGCCAGCAGCCATGCTGGAGACTTAGCCTGGGAGCAGTACTTC.

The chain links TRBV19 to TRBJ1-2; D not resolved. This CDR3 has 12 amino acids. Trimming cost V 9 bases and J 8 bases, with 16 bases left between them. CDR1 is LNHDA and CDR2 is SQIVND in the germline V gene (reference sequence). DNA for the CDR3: TGTGCCAGCGGGTGGGTGGGTGCCGGCTACACCTTC. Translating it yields CASGWVGAGYTF.

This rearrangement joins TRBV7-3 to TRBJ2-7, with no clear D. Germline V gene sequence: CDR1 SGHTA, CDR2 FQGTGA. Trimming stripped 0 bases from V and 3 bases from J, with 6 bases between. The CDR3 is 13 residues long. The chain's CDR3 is CASSLTYYYEQYF. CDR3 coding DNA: TGTGCCAGCAGCTTAACCTATTACTACGAGCAGTACTTC.

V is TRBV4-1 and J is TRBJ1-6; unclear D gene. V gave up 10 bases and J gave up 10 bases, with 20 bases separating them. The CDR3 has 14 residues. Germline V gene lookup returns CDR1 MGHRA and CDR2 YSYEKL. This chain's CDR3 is CATRGGSAGSPLHF. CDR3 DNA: TGCGCCACCCGAGGCGGTTCGGCGGGATCACCCCTCCACTTT.

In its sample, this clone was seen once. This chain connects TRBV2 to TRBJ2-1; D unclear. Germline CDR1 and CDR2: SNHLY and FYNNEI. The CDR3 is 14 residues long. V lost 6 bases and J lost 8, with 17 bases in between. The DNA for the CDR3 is TGTGCCAGCAGCCTGTCTGAGTTTGTCGATGAGCAGTTCTTC. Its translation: CASSLSEFVDEQFF.

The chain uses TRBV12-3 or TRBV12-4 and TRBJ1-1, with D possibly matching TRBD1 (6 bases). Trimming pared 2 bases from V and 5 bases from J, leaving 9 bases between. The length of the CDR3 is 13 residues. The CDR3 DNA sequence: TGTGCCAGCAGTTTAAGGGGGGGTACTGAAGCTTTCTTT. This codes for CASSLRGGTEAFF.

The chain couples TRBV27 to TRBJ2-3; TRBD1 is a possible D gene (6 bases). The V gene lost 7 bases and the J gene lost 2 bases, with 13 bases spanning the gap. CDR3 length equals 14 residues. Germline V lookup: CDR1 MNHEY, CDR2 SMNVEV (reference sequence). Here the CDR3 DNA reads TGTGCCAGCACAAGCAGGGGCCCCACAGATACGCAGTATTTT. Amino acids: CASTSRGPTDTQYF.

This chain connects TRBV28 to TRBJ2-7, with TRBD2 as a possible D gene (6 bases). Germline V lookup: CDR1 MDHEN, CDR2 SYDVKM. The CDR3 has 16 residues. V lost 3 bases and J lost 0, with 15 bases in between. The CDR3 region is CASSFELVGGSYEQYF. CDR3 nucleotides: TGTGCCAGCAGTTTCGAGTTGGTCGGGGGCTCCTACGAGCAGTACTTC.

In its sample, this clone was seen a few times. CDR3 amino acids: CASSLWQGAANEKLFF. The CDR3 DNA sequence: TGTGCCAGCAGTTTATGGCAGGGGGCAGCTAATGAAAAACTGTTTTTT. This chain connects TRBV27 to TRBJ1-4, with 8 bases that match TRBD1. Germline values: CDR1 MNHEY, CDR2 SMNVEV (reference sequence). The ends lost 1 base at V and 3 bases at J; junction bases unmatched: 4. The CDR3 spans 16 residues.

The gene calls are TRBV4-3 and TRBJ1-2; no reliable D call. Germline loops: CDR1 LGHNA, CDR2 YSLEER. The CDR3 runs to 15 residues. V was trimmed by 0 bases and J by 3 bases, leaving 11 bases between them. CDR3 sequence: CASSQDTGLDYGYTF. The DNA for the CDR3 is TGCGCCAGCAGCCAAGATACGGGGTTGGACTATGGCTACACCTTC.